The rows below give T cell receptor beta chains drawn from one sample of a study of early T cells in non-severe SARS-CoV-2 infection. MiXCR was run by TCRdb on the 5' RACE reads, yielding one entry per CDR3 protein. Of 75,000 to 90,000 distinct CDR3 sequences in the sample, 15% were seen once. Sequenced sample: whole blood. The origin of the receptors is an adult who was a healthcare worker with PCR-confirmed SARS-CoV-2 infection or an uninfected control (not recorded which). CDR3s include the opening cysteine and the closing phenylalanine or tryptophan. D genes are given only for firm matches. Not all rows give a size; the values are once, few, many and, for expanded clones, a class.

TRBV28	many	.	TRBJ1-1	TGTGCCAGCAGTTTAATGACCGGGACATCCCACACTGAAGCTTTCTTT	CASSLMTGTSHTEAFF
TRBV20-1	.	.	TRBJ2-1	TGCAGTGCTCCACTACCCCACTTTCTAGACAATGAGCAGTTCTTC	CSAPLPHFLDNEQFF
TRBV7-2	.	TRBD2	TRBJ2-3	TGTGCCAGCAGCTCGTACTCTAGCGGTACTAGCACAGATACGCAGTATTTT	CASSSYSSGTSTDTQYF
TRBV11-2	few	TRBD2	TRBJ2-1	TGTGCCAGCAGCGCACTAGGGACTAGCGGAAACAATGAGCAGTTCTTC	CASSALGTSGNNEQFF
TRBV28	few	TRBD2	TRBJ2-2	TGTGCCAGCAGTCCAGGACTAGTTCCCGGGGAGCTGTTTTTT	CASSPGLVPGELFF
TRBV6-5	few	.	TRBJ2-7	TGTGCCAGCATGAGGGACGTACCCTACGAGCAGTACTTC	CASMRDVPYEQYF
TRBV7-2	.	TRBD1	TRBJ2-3	TGTGCCAGCAGCCTAGTACAGGGGAGTACAGATACGCAGTATTTT	CASSLVQGSTDTQYF
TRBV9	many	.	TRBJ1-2	TGTGCCAGCAGCGTAGAAGGCGGAACCTATGGCTACACCTTC	CASSVEGGTYGYTF
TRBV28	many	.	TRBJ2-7	TGTGCCAGCTCCCTCGGCGGGACCCCTTCCGAGCAGTACTTC	CASSLGGTPSEQYF
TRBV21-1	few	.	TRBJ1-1	TGTGCCAGCAGCAATCCGAGCCGGGAAAGCAGTGAAGCTTTCTTT	CASSNPSRESSEAFF
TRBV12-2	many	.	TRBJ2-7	TGTGCAAGTCGTCAAACCTCGGGAGTTGCCCCTCGATCACCTCCGTGCTCCTACGAGCAGTACTTC	CASRQTSGVAPRSPPCSYEQYF
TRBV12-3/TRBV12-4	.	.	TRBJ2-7	TGTGCCAGCAGTTTAAGAGCGGATTTATACGAGCAGTACTTC	CASSLRADLYEQYF
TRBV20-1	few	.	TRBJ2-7	TGCAGTGCTAGTGGTCGGCGGACCTACGAGCAGTACTTC	CSASGRRTYEQYF
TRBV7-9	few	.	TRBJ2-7	TGTGCCAGCAGCTTACGGGTCCACGAGCAGTACTTC	CASSLRVHEQYF
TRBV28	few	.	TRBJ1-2	TGTGCCAGCAGCTCCGTCTATGGCTACACCTTC	CASSSVYGYTF
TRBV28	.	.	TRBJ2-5	TGTGCCAGCAGCTCCGCCAAGGGGCTTGAGACCCAGTACTTC	CASSSAKGLETQYF
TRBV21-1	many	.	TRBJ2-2	TGTGCCAGCGTCCCAGGGGGCACCGGGGAGCTGTTTTTT	CASVPGGTGELFF
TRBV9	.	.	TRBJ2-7	TGTGCCAGCAGCGTAGATCGGTACTCCTACGAGCAGTACTTC	CASSVDRYSYEQYF
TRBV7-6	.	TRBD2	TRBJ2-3	TGTGCCAGCAGCCGGGACTACACAGATACGCAGTATTTT	CASSRDYTDTQYF
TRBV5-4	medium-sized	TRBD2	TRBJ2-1	TGTGCCAGCAGCTGGAATAGCGGGAGGGGCGATGAGCAGTTCTTC	CASSWNSGRGDEQFF
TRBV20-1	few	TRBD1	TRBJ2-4	TGCAGGGGGACAGTTATAGCCAAAAACATTCAGTACTTC	CRGTVIAKNIQYF
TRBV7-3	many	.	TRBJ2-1	TGTGCCAGCAGCTTAACAGCGAAAATTTACAATGAGCAGTTCTTC	CASSLTAKIYNEQFF
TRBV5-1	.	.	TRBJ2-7	TGCGCCAGCAGCTTGCGGGGGACCAGCTACGAGCAGTACTTC	CASSLRGTSYEQYF
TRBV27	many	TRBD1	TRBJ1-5	TGTGCCAGCAGTTGGGGACAGGGCAATCAGCCCCAGCATTTT	CASSWGQGNQPQHF
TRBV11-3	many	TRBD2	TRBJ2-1	TGTGCCAGCAGCCACCTGGCGGGAGCCAACAATGAGCAGTTCTTC	CASSHLAGANNEQFF
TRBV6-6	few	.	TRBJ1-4	TGTGTAGCTGCCAGCCAGTGGCAGGTTGGCGAAAAACTGTTTTTT	CVAASQWQVGEKLFF
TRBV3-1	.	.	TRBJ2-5	TGTGCCAGCAGCCAGAATACAGGGAAAGAGACCCAGTACTTC	CASSQNTGKETQYF
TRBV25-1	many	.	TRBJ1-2	TGTGCCAGCCTGGGGAACGATGGCTACACCTTC	CASLGNDGYTF
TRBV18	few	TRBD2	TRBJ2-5	TGTGCCAGCTCACCACTAGCGGGAAAGGGAGAGACCCAGTACTTC	CASSPLAGKGETQYF
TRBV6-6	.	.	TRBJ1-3	TGTGCCAGCAGTTCCCCCGGGCTCCGCTCTGGAAACACCATATATTTT	CASSSPGLRSGNTIYF
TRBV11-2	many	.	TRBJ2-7	TGTGCCAGCAGCTTAGTGGCAGGCCACGAGCAGTACTTC	CASSLVAGHEQYF
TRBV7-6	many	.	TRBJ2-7	TGTGCCAGCAGTTGGGACGGGAGCGAGCAGTACTTC	CASSWDGSEQYF
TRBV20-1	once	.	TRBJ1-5	TGCAGTGCTTCCAGGGGAGACAATCAGCCCCAGCATTTT	CSASRGDNQPQHF